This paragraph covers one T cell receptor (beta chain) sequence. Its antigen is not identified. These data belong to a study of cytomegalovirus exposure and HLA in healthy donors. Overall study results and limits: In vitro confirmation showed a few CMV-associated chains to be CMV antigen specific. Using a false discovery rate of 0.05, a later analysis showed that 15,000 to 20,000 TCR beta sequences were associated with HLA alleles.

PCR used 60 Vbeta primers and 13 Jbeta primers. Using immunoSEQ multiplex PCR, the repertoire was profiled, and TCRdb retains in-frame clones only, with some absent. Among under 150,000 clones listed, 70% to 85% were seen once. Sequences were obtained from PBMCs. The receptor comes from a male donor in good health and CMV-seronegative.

CDR3 loop: CASSLGSAGENTEAFF. As DNA, the CDR3 is TGTGCCAGCAGCTTAGGCTCGGCAGGGGAGAACACTGAAGCTTTCTTT. V and J are TRBV13 and TRBJ1-1; D may be TRBD1 (6 bases). Looked up from germline, CDR1 is PRHDT and CDR2 is FYEKMQ (reference sequence). The CDR3 consists of 16 residues. V dropped 0 bases and J dropped 1 base, with 12 bases sitting between them. Supplemented by reference TRBV13 and TRBJ1-1, the full variable domain reads AAGVIQSPRHLIKEKRETATLKCYPIPRHDTVYWYQQGPGQDPQFLISFYEKMQSDKGSIPDRFSAQQFSDYHSELNMSSLELGDSALYFCASSLGSAGENTEAFFGQGTRLTVV.